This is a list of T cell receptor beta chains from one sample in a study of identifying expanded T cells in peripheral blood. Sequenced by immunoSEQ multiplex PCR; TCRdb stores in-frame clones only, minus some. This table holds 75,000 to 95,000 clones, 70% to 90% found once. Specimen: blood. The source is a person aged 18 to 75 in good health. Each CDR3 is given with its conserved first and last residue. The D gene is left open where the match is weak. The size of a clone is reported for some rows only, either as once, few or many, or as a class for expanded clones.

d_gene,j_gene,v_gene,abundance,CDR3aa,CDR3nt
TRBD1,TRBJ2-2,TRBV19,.,CASSTDRVAGELFF,TGTGCCAGTAGTACCGACAGGGTAGCCGGGGAGCTGTTTTTT
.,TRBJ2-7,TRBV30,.,CALYSNYEQYF,TGTGCCTTGTACAGCAACTACGAGCAGTACTTC
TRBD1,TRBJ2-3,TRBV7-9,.,CASSRTGGEDTQYF,TGTGCCAGCAGCAGAACAGGGGGCGAAGATACGCAGTATTTT
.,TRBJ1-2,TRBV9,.,CASSVNPRSSTNYGYTF,TGTGCCAGCAGCGTAAACCCCAGGTCGTCGACTAATTATGGCTACACCTTC
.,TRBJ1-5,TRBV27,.,CATRTSQGQEPQHF,TGTGCCACCCGTACCTCCCAGGGGCAGGAGCCCCAGCATTTT
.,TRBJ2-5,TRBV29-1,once,CSVSDGTGRETQYF,TGCAGCGTTTCCGATGGGACTGGGAGAGAGACCCAGTACTTC
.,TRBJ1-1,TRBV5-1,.,CASRQGVMNTEAFF,TGCGCCAGCAGGCAGGGAGTAATGAACACTGAAGCTTTCTTT
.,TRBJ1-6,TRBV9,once,CASSVNEGGNSPLHF,TGTGCCAGCAGCGTAAATGAGGGGGGTAATTCACCCCTCCACTTT
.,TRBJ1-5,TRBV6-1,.,CASSVETGNQPQHF,TGTGCCAGCAGTGTCGAAACAGGGAATCAGCCCCAGCATTTT
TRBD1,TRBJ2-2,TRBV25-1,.,CASGRQGGTGELFF,TGTGCCAGCGGGCGACAGGGGGGGACCGGGGAGCTGTTTTTT
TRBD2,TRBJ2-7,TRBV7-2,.,CASSLARGGEFKYEQYF,TGTGCCAGCAGCTTAGCGCGGGGAGGGGAATTTAAGTACGAGCAGTACTTC
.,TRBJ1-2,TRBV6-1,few,CASTADYGYTF,TGTGCCAGCACTGCAGACTATGGCTACACCTTC
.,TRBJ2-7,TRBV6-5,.,CASSYDPNSGEQYF,TGTGCCAGCAGTTACGACCCCAACTCAGGCGAGCAGTACTTC
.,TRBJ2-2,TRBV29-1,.,CSVGSNKNTGELFF,TGCAGCGTTGGGAGCAATAAGAACACCGGGGAGCTGTTTTTT
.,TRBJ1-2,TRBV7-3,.,CASSLVGVGGYTF,TGTGCCAGCAGCTTAGTAGGAGTGGGGGGCTACACCTTC
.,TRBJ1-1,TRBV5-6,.,CASSLTLNTEAFF,TGTGCCAGCAGCCTCACATTGAACACTGAAGCTTTCTTT
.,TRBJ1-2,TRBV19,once,CASSFSVSYGYTF,TGTGCCAGTAGTTTCTCAGTCAGCTATGGCTACACCTTC
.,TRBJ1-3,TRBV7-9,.,CASDLGGVSGNTIYF,TGTGCCAGCGACCTAGGGGGAGTCTCTGGAAACACCATATATTTT
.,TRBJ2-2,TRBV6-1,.,CASSDRGRTGELFF,TGTGCCAGCAGTGATAGGGGGAGGACCGGGGAGCTGTTTTTT
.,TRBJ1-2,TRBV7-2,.,CASSLEGSDYYGYTF,TGTGCCAGCAGCTTAGAGGGCAGTGACTACTATGGCTACACCTTC
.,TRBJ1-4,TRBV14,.,CASSQRGLREKLFF,TGTGCCAGCAGCCAGAGGGGGTTGAGAGAAAAACTGTTTTTT
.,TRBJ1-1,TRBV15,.,CATSRDLRGSGMNTEAFF,TGTGCCACCAGCAGAGATTTAAGGGGGTCAGGCATGAACACTGAAGCTTTCTTT
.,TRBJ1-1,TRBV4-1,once,CASSLSKGGRSTEAFF,TGCGCCAGCAGCCTCTCGAAAGGAGGAAGAAGCACTGAAGCTTTCTTT
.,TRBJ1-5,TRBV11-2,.,CASSSRRAYSNQPQHF,TGTGCCAGCAGCTCCAGACGGGCTTATAGCAATCAGCCCCAGCATTTT
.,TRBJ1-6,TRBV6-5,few,CASSFRRAPISPLHF,TGTGCCAGCAGTTTTAGACGAGCGCCCATTTCACCCCTCCACTTT
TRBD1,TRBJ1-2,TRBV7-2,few,CASSSGQAMANTF,TGTGCCAGCAGCTCGGGACAGGCGATGGCTAACACCTTC
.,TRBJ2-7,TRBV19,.,CASSMALGGNEQYF,TGTGCCAGTAGTATGGCCCTAGGGGGGAACGAGCAGTACTTC
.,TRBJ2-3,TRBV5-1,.,CASSRGTDTQYF,TGCGCCAGTAGCAGGGGCACAGATACGCAGTATTTT
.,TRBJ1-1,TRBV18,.,CASSPAGFDTEAFF,TGTGCCAGCTCACCAGCAGGGTTTGACACTGAAGCTTTCTTT
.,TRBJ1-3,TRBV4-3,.,CASSRQIGNTIYF,TGCGCCAGCAGCCGACAGATTGGAAACACCATATATTTT
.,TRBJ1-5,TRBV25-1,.,CASSDAQGRNQPQHF,TGTGCCAGCAGTGACGCCCAAGGGCGCAATCAGCCCCAGCATTTT
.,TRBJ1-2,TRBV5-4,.,CASSSYEDGYTF,TGTGCCAGCAGCTCCTACGAGGATGGCTACACCTTC
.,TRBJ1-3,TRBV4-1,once,CASSSRQGGSGNTIYF,TGCGCCAGCAGCTCCAGGCAGGGAGGCTCTGGAAACACCATATATTTT
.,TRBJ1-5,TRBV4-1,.,CASSQIWNQPQHF,TGCGCCAGCAGCCAAATTTGGAATCAGCCCCAGCATTTT